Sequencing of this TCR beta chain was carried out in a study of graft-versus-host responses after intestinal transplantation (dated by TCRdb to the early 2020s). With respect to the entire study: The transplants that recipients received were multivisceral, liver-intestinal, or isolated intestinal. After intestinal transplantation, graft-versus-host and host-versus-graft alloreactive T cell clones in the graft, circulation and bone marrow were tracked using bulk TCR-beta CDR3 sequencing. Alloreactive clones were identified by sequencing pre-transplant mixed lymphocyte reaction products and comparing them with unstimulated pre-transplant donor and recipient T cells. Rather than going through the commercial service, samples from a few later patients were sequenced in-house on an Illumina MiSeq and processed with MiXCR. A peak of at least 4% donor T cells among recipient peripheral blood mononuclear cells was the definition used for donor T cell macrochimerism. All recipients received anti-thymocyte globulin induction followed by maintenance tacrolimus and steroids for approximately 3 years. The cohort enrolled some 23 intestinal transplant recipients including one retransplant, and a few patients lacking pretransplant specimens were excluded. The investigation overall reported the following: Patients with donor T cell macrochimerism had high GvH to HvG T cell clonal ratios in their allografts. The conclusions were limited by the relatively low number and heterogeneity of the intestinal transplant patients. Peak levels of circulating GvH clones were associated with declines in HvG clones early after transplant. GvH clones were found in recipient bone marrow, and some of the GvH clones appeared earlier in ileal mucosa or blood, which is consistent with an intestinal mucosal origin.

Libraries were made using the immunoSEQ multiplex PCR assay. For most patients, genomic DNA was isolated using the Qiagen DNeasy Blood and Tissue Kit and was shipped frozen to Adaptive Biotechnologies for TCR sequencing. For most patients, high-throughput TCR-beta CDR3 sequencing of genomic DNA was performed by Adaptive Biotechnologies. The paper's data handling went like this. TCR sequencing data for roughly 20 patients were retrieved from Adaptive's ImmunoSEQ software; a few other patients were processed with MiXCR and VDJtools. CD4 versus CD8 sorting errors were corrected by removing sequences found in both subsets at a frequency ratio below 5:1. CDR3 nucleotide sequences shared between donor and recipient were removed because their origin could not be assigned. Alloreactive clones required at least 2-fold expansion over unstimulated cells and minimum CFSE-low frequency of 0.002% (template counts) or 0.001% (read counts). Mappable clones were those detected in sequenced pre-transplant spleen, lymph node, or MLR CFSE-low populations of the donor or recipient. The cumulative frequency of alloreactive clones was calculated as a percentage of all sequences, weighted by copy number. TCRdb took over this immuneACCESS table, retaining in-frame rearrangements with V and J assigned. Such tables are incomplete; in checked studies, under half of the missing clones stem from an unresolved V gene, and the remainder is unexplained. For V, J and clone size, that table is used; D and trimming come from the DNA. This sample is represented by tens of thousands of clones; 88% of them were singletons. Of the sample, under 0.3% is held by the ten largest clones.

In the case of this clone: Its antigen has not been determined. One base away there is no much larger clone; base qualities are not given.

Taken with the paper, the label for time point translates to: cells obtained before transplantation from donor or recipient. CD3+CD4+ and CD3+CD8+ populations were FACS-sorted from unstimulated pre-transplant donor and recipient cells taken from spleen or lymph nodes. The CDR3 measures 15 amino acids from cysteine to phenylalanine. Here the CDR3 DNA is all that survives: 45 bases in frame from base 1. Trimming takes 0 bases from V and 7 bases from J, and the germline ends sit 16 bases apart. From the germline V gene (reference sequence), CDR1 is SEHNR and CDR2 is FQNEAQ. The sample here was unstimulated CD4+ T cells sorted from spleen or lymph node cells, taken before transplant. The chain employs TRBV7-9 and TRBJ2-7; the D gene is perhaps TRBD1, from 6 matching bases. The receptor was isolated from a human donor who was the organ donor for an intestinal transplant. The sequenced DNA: TGTGCCAGCAGCTTAGCGGGGCAGGGGATGGGGGAGCAGTACTTC. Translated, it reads CASSLAGQGMGEQYF.